This T cell receptor beta chain appears in the sequencing data of a study of identical twins. A single record per CDR3 protein comes from TCRdb applying MiXCR to the 5' RACE reads. The data show 260,000 or so distinct CDR3 sequences, with 6.5% to 9% seen just once and around 5% held by the top ten. Trimming pared 5 bases from V and 0 bases from J, leaving 13 bases between. CDR3 length: 16 residues. The data were also submitted as part of a second study, on yellow fever vaccine responses in identical twins.

This sequence joins TRBV12-3 or TRBV12-4 and TRBJ2-2; TRBD1 might be the D (5 bases). Sequencing used CD8+ T cells sorted from blood. The receptor was derived from a woman aged 18-29 years in good health. CDR3 loop: CASSSRLGANTGELFF. CDR3 nucleotides: TGTGCCAGCAGTAGCCGTCTAGGGGCGAACACCGGGGAGCTGTTTTTT.